The clone carrying this T cell receptor beta chain was recorded at least ten times. Antigen unknown. The sample belongs to a study of neurological immune-mediated disorders. General study findings and limits: While HTLV-1-associated myelopathy showed the greatest TCR clonal expansion, multiple sclerosis showed the least, falling below healthy controls. Private repertoires in all groups were suggested by the finding that expanded clones across subjects shared no CDR3 amino acid sequences.

5'RACE with 10-nucleotide random UMIs generated the cDNA. TCRdb reprocessed the 5' RACE reads with MiXCR, giving one entry per CDR3 protein. This table holds around 130,000 distinct CDR3 sequences, more than 2.5% found once. The sample taken for sequencing was PBMCs. This TCR came from a woman in her thirties with multiple sclerosis.

This chain's CDR3 is CSVEDNSASGPYEQYF. The CDR3 region has the DNA TGCAGCGTTGAAGATAATTCAGCTAGCGGGCCCTACGAGCAGTACTTC. V gene TRBV29-1 combines with J gene TRBJ2-7; 8 nucleotides line up with TRBD2. The germline V gene has CDR1 SQVTM and CDR2 ANQGSEA. The J segment lost 2 bases and the V segment lost 0 bases, leaving 9 bases of the junction unmatched. CDR3 length: 16 residues.